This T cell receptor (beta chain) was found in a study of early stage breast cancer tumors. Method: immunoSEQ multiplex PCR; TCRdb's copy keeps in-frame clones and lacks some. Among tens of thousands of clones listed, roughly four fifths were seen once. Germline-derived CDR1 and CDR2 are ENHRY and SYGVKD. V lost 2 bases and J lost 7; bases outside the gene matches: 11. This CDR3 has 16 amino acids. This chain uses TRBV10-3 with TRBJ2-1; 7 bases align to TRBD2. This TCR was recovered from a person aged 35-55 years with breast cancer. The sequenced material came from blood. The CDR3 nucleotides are TGTGCCATCAGTGAGAGTACTGGGGGAGGGAGTAATGAGCAGTTCTTC. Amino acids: CAISESTGGGSNEQFF.